This entry features one TCR beta chain sequence. Its target is not known. Primers included in the PCR were 60 Vbeta and 13 Jbeta primers. Assay used: immunoSEQ multiplex PCR; TCRdb lists only in-frame clones, some missing. The sample contains over 100,000 clones, about 76% of which appear only once. This specimen comes from a study of cytomegalovirus exposure and HLA in healthy donors. Broader study findings: An analysis done earlier found most TCR beta V segments productive about 87% or about 30% of the time. Association with HLA alleles at 0.05 false discovery rate was found for 15,000 to 20,000 TCR beta sequences in a later analysis. It has been reported that TCR beta sequences accurately predicted the HLA-A and HLA-B alleles of most subjects.

The CDR3 runs to 13 residues. Looked up from germline, CDR1 is LGHNA and CDR2 is YSLEER. With 2 bases removed from V and 7 bases from J, the gap between germline ends came to 9 bases. The clonotype was recovered from a man aged 35-49 years in good health and CMV-seronegative. Sequencing used PBMCs. The genes are TRBV4-3 and TRBJ1-5; D gene unclear. This CDR3 is CASSQSREQPQHF. DNA for the CDR3: TGCGCCAGCAGCCAAAGCCGGGAACAGCCCCAGCATTTT.